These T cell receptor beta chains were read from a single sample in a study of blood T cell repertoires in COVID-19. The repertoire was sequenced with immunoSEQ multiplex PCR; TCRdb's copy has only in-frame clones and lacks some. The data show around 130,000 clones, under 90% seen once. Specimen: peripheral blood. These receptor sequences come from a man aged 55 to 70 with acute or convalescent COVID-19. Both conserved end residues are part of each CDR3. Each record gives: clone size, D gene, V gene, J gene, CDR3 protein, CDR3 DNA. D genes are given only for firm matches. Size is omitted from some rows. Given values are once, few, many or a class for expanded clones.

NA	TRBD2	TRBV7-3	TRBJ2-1	CASSHSGRAQDEQFF	TGTGCCAGCAGCCATAGCGGGAGGGCCCAGGATGAGCAGTTCTTC
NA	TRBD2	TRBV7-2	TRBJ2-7	CASSSEGGPSYEQYF	TGTGCCAGCAGCTCCGAGGGAGGGCCGTCCTACGAGCAGTACTTC
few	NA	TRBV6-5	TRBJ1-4	CASSYGAFNEKLFF	TGTGCCAGCAGTTACGGAGCGTTTAATGAAAAACTGTTTTTT
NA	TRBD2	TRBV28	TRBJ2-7	CASSLGREPGYEQYF	TGTGCCAGCAGTTTAGGGCGGGAGCCAGGATACGAGCAGTACTTC
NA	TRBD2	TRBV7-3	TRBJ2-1	CASSPGGGRAHEQFF	TGTGCCAGCAGCCCCGGGGGCGGGAGGGCCCATGAGCAGTTCTTC
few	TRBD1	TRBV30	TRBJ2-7	CAWSLTGYSEQYF	TGTGCCTGGAGCCTGACAGGGTACAGCGAGCAGTACTTC
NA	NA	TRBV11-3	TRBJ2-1	CASSLGAPPNEQFF	TGTGCCAGCAGCTTAGGGGCGCCCCCCAATGAGCAGTTCTTC
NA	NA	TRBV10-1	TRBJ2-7	CASSDAGAGDEQYF	TGCGCCAGCAGTGATGCAGGGGCAGGAGACGAGCAGTACTTC
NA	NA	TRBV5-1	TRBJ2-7	CASSFSTLGEQYF	TGCGCCAGCAGCTTCTCGACTCTGGGCGAGCAGTACTTC
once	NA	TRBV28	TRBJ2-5	CASRLQGQETQYF	TGTGCCAGCAGACTACAGGGCCAAGAGACCCAGTACTTC
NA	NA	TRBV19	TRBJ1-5	CASSVTGSNQPQHF	TGTGCCAGTAGTGTAACAGGGAGCAATCAGCCCCAGCATTTT
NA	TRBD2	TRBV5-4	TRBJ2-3	CASSLGTSPDTQYF	TGTGCCAGCAGCCTAGGGACTAGCCCAGATACGCAGTATTTT
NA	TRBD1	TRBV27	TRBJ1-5	CASSLTGRLRVDQPQHF	TGTGCCAGCAGCTTGACAGGGAGGCTACGGGTCGATCAGCCCCAGCATTTT
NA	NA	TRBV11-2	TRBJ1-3	CASSLGQPQTSGNTIYF	TGTGCCAGCAGCTTAGGACAGCCCCAAACCTCTGGAAACACCATATATTTT
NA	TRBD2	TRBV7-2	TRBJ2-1	CASSLAGSGTYNEQFF	TGTGCCAGCAGCTTAGCGGGTAGCGGGACCTACAATGAGCAGTTCTTC
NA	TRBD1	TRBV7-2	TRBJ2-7	CASSSSGTGYEQYF	TGTGCCAGCAGCTCCTCCGGGACAGGGTACGAGCAGTACTTC